The source of this T cell receptor (beta chain) is a study of Graves' ophthalmopathy and Graves' hyperthyroidism (dated by TCRdb to the late 2010s). Study-level background: Hyperthyroidism was defined as stable when no progression to ophthalmopathy occurred within 18 months of follow-up. In total, approximately 130 blood samples were TCR-sequenced: 40 to 45 ophthalmopathy, over 70 hyperthyroidism and about 17 hyperthyroidism-to-ophthalmopathy patients. An independent validation cohort comprised some 19 hyperthyroidism patients and over 15 patients who later progressed from hyperthyroidism to ophthalmopathy. To tell Graves' ophthalmopathy apart from Graves' hyperthyroidism, and to predict which patients would progress to ophthalmopathy, the study relied on TCR beta repertoire signatures. A discovery set of 100 patients (under 45 ophthalmopathy, under 65 stable hyperthyroidism) was enrolled to explore V-J signatures distinguishing ophthalmopathy from hyperthyroidism. In roughly 6 hyperthyroidism patients, the T-cell repertoire of thyroid tissue was compared with the T-cell repertoire of blood. Once sampling was done, hyperthyroidism patients were given methimazole at a starting dose of 30 mg daily, while ophthalmopathy patients were given high-dose intravenous methylprednisolone.

For repertoire sequencing, the TCR beta CDR3 regions were amplified from RNA transcripts. The first round of RT-PCR was done with HTBI primers and the Qiagen OneStep RT-PCR kit, and was followed by a second round of multiplex PCR, then size selection and purification. Libraries were sequenced on an Illumina HiSeq2000 using paired-end 100 bp reads. The authors' analysis ran thus. SOAPnuke was used to process the reads, throwing out any read that had adapters, had uncalled bases, had a mean Phred below 15, or lacked an exact constant-primer or identifier match. High-quality paired reads were merged with COPE v1.2.5. Each unique nucleotide sequence was treated as a clonotype, and MiTCR v1.1 was used to align the clonotypes to the IMGT TRB V, D and J references. Only V-J combinations with frequency above 0.0001 were analysed, covering approximately 99% of repertoires. For each V-J combination, a TCR clonal expansion and chaos score was defined as F50 clonal expansion divided by the chaos observed in the TCRdist matrix. Welch's t-statistics and random forest were used to narrow the features down to about twelve V-J combinations, which were then fed into a naive Bayes classifier. The Morisita-Horn index was used to measure how similar the thyroid and blood repertoires were. The public reads were reanalyzed by TCRdb: fastp trimming at Q25, MiXCR alignment, in-frame beta chains only. Rows are unified per CDR3 protein, each entry keeping the most common DNA and genes. TCRdb, rather than the study authors, made the V and J calls. The sample table shows about 1.2 million distinct CDR3 sequences, and around a third are seen once. Jointly, the top ten make up around 10% of the sample.

What the research found in general, with its limitations: No statistical method was used to set the sample size in advance, and the investigators knew which group each participant was assigned to. In validation, the model predicted ophthalmopathy progression with less than 71% sensitivity and roughly 72% specificity; 12 predicted patients were CT-confirmed with GO in a median of roughly 6.8 months. In cross-validation, the 13-signature model distinguished ophthalmopathy from stable hyperthyroidism with 85% to 90% sensitivity and about 81% specificity, and in the test set the corresponding values were 80% and 75%. Most expanded thyroid clonotypes with a frequency above 0.001 also appeared in blood, which suggests that blood repertoires may reflect the immune response in the thyroid.

V loses 1 base of germline sequence and J loses 2 bases, and the interval between the two ends is 10 bases. Looking up the germline V gene yields CDR1 SGHTS and CDR2 YDEGEE. The CDR3, cysteine through phenylalanine, is 16 amino acids long. Left in the record is the CDR3 DNA by itself, 48 bases read in frame from the first base. This clonotype was observed many times. The specificity of this receptor is unknown. The record has no base qualities; no much larger clone is one base away. Hyperthyroidism patients were newly diagnosed, with disease duration under 2 months, and aged 18 to 65 years. Anyone with other autoimmune diseases, uncontrolled infections, pregnancy or lactation was excluded from the study. Clinical symptoms, serum thyroxine, TRAb, thyroid ultrasound and orbital computed tomography formed the basis of the diagnosis. Trizol reagent was used to extract the total RNA, and its quality was then checked on an Agilent 2100 Bioanalyzer.

Sequencing was carried out using peripheral blood or thyroid tissue (not recorded which). The TCR was taken from an adult man with Graves' hyperthyroidism. The receptor chain draws on TRBV5-8 and TRBJ2-6; the D gene is possibly TRBD1, with 5 bases matching. The CDR3 region has the sequence CASSLILGAGANVLTF. In nucleotides, the sequence is TGTGCCAGCAGCTTGATCCTAGGGGCTGGGGCCAACGTCCTGACTTTC.